Listed here is a single TCR beta chain. As yet, its antigen is unknown. Sequencing used immunoSEQ multiplex PCR; TCRdb keeps in-frame clones, though not all of them. Of about 35,000 clones listed, about nine tenths were seen once; the top ten hold less than 0.3%. This sample was taken from a study of PD-1 blockade in classical Hodgkin lymphoma. Germline CDR1 and CDR2: SGDLS and YYNGEE. This CDR3 contains 15 residues. Trimming removed 0 bases at V and 1 base at J, with 11 bases between. Every patient had relapsed following autologous stem cell transplantation, and cohorts differed in brentuximab vedotin exposure. Thawed PBMCs were the source of CD4+ T cells, purified by magnetic negative selection. Study observations and caveats: Newly diagnosed patients had baseline TCR diversity that was reportedly lower than that of healthy donors.

J is TRBJ2-7 and V is TRBV9; D unresolved. Sequenced material: CD4+ T cells from blood, taken at baseline. This TCR derives from a human donor with classical Hodgkin lymphoma. Here the CDR3 reads CASSVGVGWSYEQYF. The CDR3 DNA follows: TGTGCCAGCAGCGTAGGGGTTGGATGGTCCTACGAGCAGTACTTC.